This paragraph reports one T cell receptor (beta chain). Antigen specificity is unknown. These data belong to a study of shared clonotypes between healthy human individuals. Study-level findings and limits: Some clonotypes were shared by all four sorted-subset donors, while others were not shared. The non-shared ones had lower generation probabilities than the shared ones. Larger estimated richness was generally seen in naive subsets than in memory subsets.

Repertoires were generated with immunoSEQ multiplex PCR, while TCRdb's copy carries only in-frame clones and drops some. Of roughly 680,000 clones in the sample, approximately 77% are singletons; the top ten hold under 2%. Sequencing was carried out using memory CD4+ T cells sorted from blood. Indicated subset: CD45RA-negative fraction. This clonotype was obtained from a woman in her twenties or thirties in good health.

CDR3 in amino acids: CASRKGAGEAYEQYF. The CDR3 DNA reads TGTGCCAGCAGAAAAGGGGCAGGGGAGGCCTACGAGCAGTACTTC. The chain carries TRBV6-1 and TRBJ2-7; D could derive from TRBD1 or TRBD2 (6 bases each). The V end was cut by 6 bases, the J end by 2 bases, with 17 bases between. This CDR3 region has 15 residues. Per the germline V gene, CDR1 is MNHNS and CDR2 is SASEGT.